One sample yielded the 8 T cell receptor beta chains listed below, sequenced in a study of neurological immune-mediated disorders. TCRdb reanalysed the 5' RACE reads using MiXCR and keeps one entry per CDR3 protein. The sample shows 50,000 to 80,000 distinct CDR3 sequences, 3% to 4% of them seen only once. Material for sequencing was PBMCs. These TCRs come from a man aged 35 to 55 with multiple sclerosis.

This clonotype was found many times. This chain uses TRBV7-9 with TRBJ2-1; 9 nucleotides match TRBD1. The trim removed 7 bases at V and 5 bases at J, leaving 9 bases unmatched. The CDR3 has 15 amino acids. Germline V CDR1 and CDR2: SEHNR, FQNEAQ (reference sequence). CDR3 DNA sequence: TGTGCCAGCACGCAGACAGGGGGGAACCACAATGAGCAGTTCTTC. The encoded protein is CASTQTGGNHNEQFF.

This clonotype showed up many times. The V gene is TRBV29-1, the J gene TRBJ1-1, with D perhaps matching TRBD1 (6 bases). Germline V gene data show CDR1 as SQVTM and CDR2 as ANQGSEA. Trimming removed 7 bases from V and 1 base from J, with 16 bases in between. This CDR3 has 14 residues. CDR3 sequence (DNA): TGCAGCGCTGTGAAGTGGGGGCAGAACACTGAAGCTTTCTTT. Translation gives CSAVKWGQNTEAFF.

This clonotype appeared many times. The gene calls are TRBV5-1 and TRBJ1-5, with D possibly matching TRBD1 (5 bases). V lost 4 bases and J lost 3, with 11 bases in between. From germline, CDR1 is SGHRS and CDR2 YFSETQ. The CDR3 runs to 14 residues. This chain's CDR3 is CASSPGTFNQPQHF. As DNA, the CDR3 is TGCGCCAGCAGCCCCGGGACCTTCAATCAGCCCCAGCATTTT.

There are many counts of this clonotype. This chain uses TRBV24-1 with TRBJ1-2; 8 bases are a match to TRBD1. The CDR3 is 13 residues long. Germline-derived CDR1 and CDR2 are KGHDR and SFDVKD. V was pared by 3 bases and J by 6 bases, with 2 bases of the junction left unmatched. CDR3 DNA: TGTGCCACCAGTGATACGGACAGGGATGGCTACACCTTC. This encodes CATSDTDRDGYTF.

This clonotype was counted ten times or more. The chain has TRBV3-1 and TRBJ2-7; 8 bases are a match to TRBD2. Germline values: CDR1 LGHDT, CDR2 YNNKEL (reference sequence). This CDR3 comprises 13 residues. The V segment lost 4 bases and the J segment 7 bases; nucleotides outside the gene matches: 6. The CDR3 is CASSPGTRDEQYF. The CDR3 DNA reads as TGTGCCAGCAGCCCCGGGACTAGGGATGAGCAGTACTTC.

This clonotype was counted only a few times. Since a much larger clone is just one base distant, this may be a read error. The chain recombines TRBV5-1 with TRBJ2-1; D may be TRBD1 (6 bases). The CDR3 consists of 16 residues. Germline V CDR1 and CDR2: SGHRS, YFSETQ. Trimming removed 4 bases from V and 8 bases from J, with 22 bases in between. This CDR3 reads CASSPRQVTPGYEQFF. CDR3 bases: TGCGCCAGCAGCCCGCGACAGGTCACACCGGGGTATGAGCAGTTCTTC.

This clonotype has a count of ten or more. The chain uses TRBV5-1 and TRBJ2-4; possibly TRBD2 for D (5 bases). The CDR3 has 15 amino acids. V was shortened by 0 bases and J by 9 bases, with 16 bases between the two germline ends. Germline V gene lookup returns CDR1 SGHRS and CDR2 YFSETQ. Written as DNA, the CDR3 is TGCGCCAGCAGCTTGGCCGGGGAAGAGTTAGGCATTCAGTACTTC. The encoded protein is CASSLAGEELGIQYF.

This clonotype was detected ten times or more. This sequence joins TRBV5-1 and TRBJ2-2, with unresolved D. Germline values: CDR1 SGHRS, CDR2 YFSETQ. There are 14 residues in the CDR3. Trimming pared 9 bases from V and 2 bases from J, leaving 14 bases between. CDR3 nucleotides: TGCGCCACCGCTCTCTCGGGCAACACCGGGGAGCTGTTTTTT. This encodes CATALSGNTGELFF. Variable domain in full (rest from reference TRBV5-1 and TRBJ2-2): KAGVTQTPRYLIKTRGQQVTLSCSPISGHRSVSWYQQTPGQGLQFLFEYFSETQRNKGNFPGRFSGRQFSNSRSEMNVSTLELGDSALYLCATALSGNTGELFFGEGSRLTVL.